These 27 T cell receptor beta chains were sequenced from one sample in a study of metastatic and nonmetastatic thyroid tumors. With MiXCR, TCRdb reprocessed the PCR reads. The data show under 55,000 clones, approximately 15% seen once. Before thyroid surgery, none of the patients had received any treatment. Source material: blood. These receptors all stem from a female donor with papillary thyroid cancer or a benign thyroid nodule (not recorded which). Some clones in this sample may be carry-over from other donors' samples.

The gene calls are TRBV20-1 and TRBJ2-7, with D possibly matching TRBD2 (5 bases). This CDR3 is built from 14 residues. CDR1 is DFQATT, CDR2 SNEGSKA, per germline (reference sequence). The V and J ends lost 3 bases and 4 bases respectively, with 16 bases between them. DNA of the CDR3: TGCAGTGCTAGTTTTTTAGGAGGCCGTTACGAGCAGTACTTC. This codes for CSASFLGGRYEQYF.

This clone was seen many times. The chain links TRBV6-2 or TRBV6-3 to TRBJ2-1, with TRBD2 as a possible D gene (6 bases). With 2 bases removed from V and 6 bases from J, the gap between germline ends came to 14 bases. There are 15 residues in the CDR3. From germline, CDR1 is MNHEY and CDR2 SVGEGT. CDR3 amino acids: CASSYDGGGGNEQFF. CDR3 nucleotides: TGTGCCAGCAGTTACGATGGGGGAGGAGGCAATGAGCAGTTCTTC.

The chain employs TRBV7-3 and TRBJ2-1; 12 nucleotides match TRBD2. Per the germline V gene, CDR1 is SGHTA and CDR2 is FQGTGA. Trimming removed 4 bases from V and 6 bases from J; junction bases left unmatched: 4. The CDR3 sequence is 15 residues long. CDR3 in DNA: TGTGCCAGCAGCTCCCTAGCGGGAGGGCCCAATGAGCAGTTCTTC. Translation gives CASSSLAGGPNEQFF.

This clone turned up a few times. One junction end does not reproduce the germline sequence, and a read error may be involved. The chain carries TRBV28 and TRBJ2-7; 7 positions agree with TRBD2. Per the germline V gene, CDR1 is MDHEN and CDR2 is SYDVKM. The CDR3 is 15 residues long. The CDR3 nucleotides read TGTGCCAGCAGTCCCCGTGGCGGGAGACACCACGAGCATTACTTC. This codes for CASSPRGGRHHEHYF.

This clone was detected a few times. A much larger clone differs from this one at a single base, so this may be a read error. This chain uses TRBV15 with TRBJ2-5; D gene unclear. Germline V gene sequence: CDR1 LNHNV, CDR2 YYDKDF (reference sequence). V was cut by 0 bases and J by 5 bases, with 16 bases left in between. The CDR3 length is 16 residues. The CDR3 sequence is CATSRDLSAHGETQYF. The CDR3 DNA is TGTGCCACCAGCAGAGATTTAAGTGCCCATGGGGAGACCCAGTACTTC. The whole variable domain, remainder taken from reference TRBV15 and TRBJ2-5, is DAMVIQNPRYQVTQFGKPVTLSCSQTLNHNVMYWYQQKSSQAPKLLFHYYDKDFNNEADTPDNFQSRRPNTSFCFLDIRSPGLGDTAMYLCATSRDLSAHGETQYFGPGTRLLVL.

This sequence joins TRBV28 and TRBJ1-5; D not resolved. Germline V gene sequence: CDR1 MDHEN, CDR2 SYDVKM. The CDR3 loop spans 12 amino acids. The V gene lost 7 bases and the J gene lost 7 bases, with 11 bases spanning the gap. The CDR3 is CASMAVRQPQHF. The CDR3 region has the DNA TGTGCCAGCATGGCGGTTAGGCAGCCCCAGCATTTT.

DNA of the CDR3: TGTGCCAGCAGTCTCTCGGGAGGGGGCGCTGACACTGAAGCTTTCTTT. It yields the protein CASSLSGGGADTEAFF. The rearrangement links TRBV28 to TRBJ1-1; 7 bases fit TRBD1. CDR3 length equals 16 residues. Germline CDR1 is MDHEN and CDR2 is SYDVKM. The V segment lost 5 bases and the J segment 3 bases; nucleotides outside the gene matches: 12.

At least ten counts were recorded for this clone. This chain joins TRBV2 and TRBJ2-7; 7 bases agree with TRBD2. The CDR3 totals 12 residues. V shed 6 bases, J shed 3 bases, and the junction held 2 bases outside the gene matches. The germline V gene has CDR1 SNHLY and CDR2 FYNNEI. CDR3 DNA: TGTGCCAGCAGGAGGGAGGGCTACGAGCAGTACTTC. Its protein product is CASRREGYEQYF.

There are many counts of this clone. The rearrangement joins TRBV28 to TRBJ2-5, with D hard to call. V lost 7 bases and J lost 1, with 10 bases in between. Germline-derived CDR1 and CDR2 are MDHEN and SYDVKM. There are 13 residues in the CDR3. The DNA of the CDR3 is TGTGCCAGCAACGGGCCTTTCCAAGAGACCCAGTACTTC. Its translation is CASNGPFQETQYF. Variable domain in full (rest from reference TRBV28 and TRBJ2-5): DVKVTQSSRYLVKRTGEKVFLECVQDMDHENMFWYRQDPGLGLRLIYFSYDVKMKEKGDIPEGYSVSREKKERFSLILESASTNQTSMYLCASNGPFQETQYFGPGTRLLVL.

The J gene is TRBJ1-1, the V gene TRBV30; D might be TRBD1 (5 bases). CDR3 length equals 14 residues. V was pared by 6 bases and J by 2 bases, with 16 bases between. Per the germline V gene, CDR1 is GTSNPN and CDR2 is SVGIG (reference sequence). Here the CDR3 DNA reads TGTGCCTGTAGCACCGGGACGATAAACACTGAAGCTTTCTTT. Translation gives CACSTGTINTEAFF.

This clone was found a few times. This chain joins TRBV27 and TRBJ1-5; no clear D gene. Germline values: CDR1 MNHEY, CDR2 SMNVEV (reference sequence). Trimming shortened V by 11 bases and J by 5 bases, and 13 bases separated the two germline ends. CDR3 length: 12 residues. This CDR3 reads CASPRNYQPQHF. The DNA of the CDR3 is TGTGCCTCGCCTAGAAATTATCAGCCCCAGCATTTT.

This clone has at least ten counts. V and J are TRBV20-1 and TRBJ2-3; 7 bases fit TRBD1. The V segment lost 3 bases and the J segment 0 bases; nucleotides outside the gene matches: 3. The germline CDR1 and CDR2 sequences are DFQATT and SNEGSKA (reference sequence). This CDR3 contains 14 residues. The DNA for the CDR3 is TGCAGTGCTAGGAGGGACAGTAGCACAGATACGCAGTATTTT. This gives the protein CSARRDSSTDTQYF.

In its sample, this clone was seen many times. The chain employs TRBV6-8 and TRBJ2-3, with D unresolved. The CDR3 is 14 residues long. V was cut by 9 bases and J by 3 bases, with 16 bases left in between. The germline CDR1 and CDR2 sequences are MNHGY and SAAAGT. In DNA, the CDR3 is TGTGCCAGACCGGTGTATTATAAGACAGATACGCAGTATTTT. Amino acids: CARPVYYKTDTQYF.

The CDR3 here is CSARLAGDTGDLFF. In DNA form, the CDR3 reads TGCAGTGCTAGACTAGCGGGAGACACCGGTGATCTGTTTTTT. The rearrangement joins TRBV20-1 to TRBJ2-2, with 10 bases identical to TRBD2. This CDR3 has 14 amino acids. J lost 14 bases, V lost 2 bases, and 11 bases had no gene match. Looked up from germline, CDR1 is DFQATT and CDR2 is SNEGSKA (reference sequence).

This clone has at least ten counts. V usage is TRBV6-1 and J usage is TRBJ2-1; TRBD2 matches at 12 bases. Germline V gene data show CDR1 as MNHNS and CDR2 as SASEGT. V lost 6 bases to trimming and J lost 4 bases; unmatched junction nucleotides: 4. The CDR3 has 15 residues. For the CDR3, the DNA is TGTGCCAGCAGCCTAGCGGGGGGGGGTTACAATGAGCAGTTCTTC. Its protein is CASSLAGGGYNEQFF.

The chain is built from TRBV20-1 and TRBJ1-5; TRBD1 is a possible D gene (5 bases). The CDR3 is 17 residues long. Germline CDR1 DFQATT, CDR2 SNEGSKA (reference sequence). Between the trimmed V and J ends, which lost 6 bases and 0 bases, there was a span of 21 bases. The CDR3 spells CSAIALAGIYSNQPQHF. Here the CDR3 DNA reads TGCAGTGCAATAGCCTTAGCAGGGATTTATAGCAATCAGCCCCAGCATTTT.

This clone has a handful of counts. The rearrangement uses TRBV6-1 and TRBJ1-4; 9 bases map to TRBD1. This CDR3 spans 16 amino acids. With 6 bases clipped from V and 4 bases from J, the junction kept 9 bases outside the gene matches. Germline lookup yields CDR1 MNHNS and CDR2 SASEGT. CDR3 in amino acids: CASSTFGTGFNEKLFF. The CDR3 nucleotides are TGTGCCAGCAGCACGTTCGGGACAGGGTTTAATGAAAAACTGTTTTTT.

As concerns this clone: An end of the junction does not agree with germline; a read error may underlie this. V is TRBV7-9 and J is TRBJ1-6; D might be TRBD1 (5 bases). Germline CDR1 SEHNR, CDR2 FQNEAQ (reference sequence). The CDR3 extends over 14 amino acids. The CDR3 DNA follows: TGTGCCAGCGTGGACAAGGGGAATAATTCACCCCTCGACTTT. It codes for CASVDKGNNSPLDF.

In this sample, this clone turned up many times. The J gene is TRBJ1-6, the V gene TRBV6-1; D gene uncertain. V lost 9 bases and J lost 7, with 7 bases in between. The CDR3 is 11 amino acids. The germline gives CDR1 MNHNS, CDR2 SASEGT. DNA for the CDR3: TGTGCCAGTGCTTCGAATTCACCCCTCCACTTT. Translation: CASASNSPLHF.

In its sample, this clone was seen once. The germline gene is not matched at one end of the junction; a read error may be the cause. This chain connects TRBV20-1 to TRBJ2-7; a possible D gene is TRBD2 (6 bases). This CDR3 contains 14 residues. CDR1 is DFQATT, CDR2 SNEGSKA, per germline (reference sequence). The CDR3 DNA reads as TGCAGTTCTAGTCTCGGGAGACGAACCTACGAGCATTACTTC. This gives the protein CSSSLGRRTYEHYF.

This clone appeared many times. In DNA form, the CDR3 reads TGTGCCAGCAGCCCGATTCGCGGGACAGGGCGAAATGAGCAGTTCTTC. It is translated as CASSPIRGTGRNEQFF. The rearrangement links TRBV11-2 to TRBJ2-1, with 9 bases identical to TRBD1. The CDR3 runs 16 residues. V was pared by 5 bases and J by 7 bases, with 12 bases of the junction left unmatched. Looked up from germline, CDR1 is SGHAT and CDR2 is FQNNGV.

This clone has a handful of counts. This may be a read error, as it is one base from a much larger clone. This sample also contains other DNA sequences that code for the same CDR3. The chain couples TRBV19 to TRBJ2-1; 13 positions match TRBD2. V lost 4 bases and J lost 4; bases outside the gene matches: 7. CDR1 LNHDA and CDR2 SQIVND come from the germline V gene (reference sequence). There are 17 residues in the CDR3. The CDR3 sequence: CASSTFGLAGVYNEQFF. The CDR3, as DNA: TGTGCCAGTAGTACGTTCGGACTAGCGGGAGTTTACAATGAGCAGTTCTTC.

The chain links TRBV27 to TRBJ2-1; the match to TRBD2 covers 11 bases. Germline V lookup: CDR1 MNHEY, CDR2 SMNVEV (reference sequence). The CDR3 spans 19 residues. J was trimmed by 6 bases and V by 0 bases; bases with no gene match: 13. In nucleotides, the CDR3 is TGTGCCAGCAGTTTATCGCTAATTAGCGGGAGGGACTCCGGCAATGAGCAGTTCTTC. This codes for CASSLSLISGRDSGNEQFF.

Note on this clone: Relative to the germline gene, one junction end is altered; a read error may explain this. This CDR3 reads CASSGTRSCNEQFF. The CDR3 DNA reads as TGTGCCAGCAGCGGGACGAGATCCTGCAATGAGCAGTTCTTC. V gene TRBV28 combines with J gene TRBJ2-1; D assignment may be TRBD1 or TRBD2 (5 bases each). This CDR3 spans 14 amino acids. Per germline, CDR1 MDHEN and CDR2 SYDVKM.

The chain combines TRBV30 with TRBJ1-3; 10 positions match TRBD1. There are 16 residues in the CDR3. V was clipped by 1 base and J by 2 bases; unmatched bases: 5. Germline CDR1 is GTSNPN and CDR2 is SVGIG (reference sequence). CDR3 sequence reads: CAWSASGTGAGNTIYF. CDR3 sequence (DNA): TGTGCCTGGAGTGCGTCCGGGACAGGGGCTGGAAACACCATATATTTT.

This clone was detected a few times. This CDR3 is missing its conserved last phenylalanine or tryptophan, likely due to a read error. The chain links TRBV2 to TRBJ1-5; 11 bases align to TRBD1. The CDR3 has 14 amino acids. J was trimmed by 7 bases and V by 5 bases; bases with no gene match: 4. The V gene's germline CDR1 is SNHLY and CDR2 FYNNEI. The CDR3 loop reads CASSRGQGVQPQHS. The DNA for the CDR3 is TGTGCCAGCAGTCGGGGACAGGGGGTCCAGCCCCAGCATTCT.

This clone was seen a handful of times. The rearrangement uses TRBV4-1 and TRBJ2-1; TRBD2 matches 15 bases. J was trimmed by 7 bases and V by 1 base; bases with no gene match: 5. The CDR3 has 17 residues. Germline CDR1 reads MGHRA; CDR2 reads YSYEKL. In nucleotides, the CDR3 is TGCGCCAGCAGCCAAGGGACTAGCGGGAGGGCCGGGAATGAGCAGTTCTTC. As protein: CASSQGTSGRAGNEQFF.